This T cell receptor (beta chain) was captured by sequencing in a study of blood T cell repertoires in COVID-19. Study at large: Donors in the United States, Italy and Spain gave samples during acute or convalescent COVID-19. Sample material is recorded as cDNA or gDNA derived from T cells, B-cell-depleted T cells, or PBMCs.

V lost 1 base to trimming and J lost 5 bases, with 11 bases between them. The CDR3 contains 15 residues. Germline V gene lookup returns CDR1 SGHAT and CDR2 FQNNGV. The protocol was immunoSEQ multiplex PCR, while the TCRdb copy is restricted to in-frame clones and leaves out a portion. The sample holds roughly 190,000 clones, around 95% seen once. J is TRBJ1-4 and V is TRBV11-2; maybe TRBD1 (6 bases). The receptor comes from a man aged 25-45 years with COVID-19, enrolled during active disease. Sequenced: peripheral blood. Here the CDR3 DNA reads TGTGCCAGCAGCTTAGCCTGGGACAAGAATGAAAAACTGTTTTTT. Translation gives CASSLAWDKNEKLFF.